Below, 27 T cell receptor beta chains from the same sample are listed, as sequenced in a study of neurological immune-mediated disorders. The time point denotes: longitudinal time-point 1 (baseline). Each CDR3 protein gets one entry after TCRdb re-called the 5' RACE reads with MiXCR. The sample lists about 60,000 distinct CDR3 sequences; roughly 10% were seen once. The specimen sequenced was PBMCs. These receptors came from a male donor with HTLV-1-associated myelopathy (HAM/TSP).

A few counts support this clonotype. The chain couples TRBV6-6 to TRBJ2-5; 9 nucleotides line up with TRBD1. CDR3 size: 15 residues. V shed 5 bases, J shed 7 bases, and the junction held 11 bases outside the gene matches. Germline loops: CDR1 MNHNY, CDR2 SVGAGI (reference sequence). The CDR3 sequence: CASSNTGQGTTTQYF. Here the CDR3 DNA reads TGTGCCAGCAGTAATACAGGACAGGGGACTACGACCCAGTACTTC.

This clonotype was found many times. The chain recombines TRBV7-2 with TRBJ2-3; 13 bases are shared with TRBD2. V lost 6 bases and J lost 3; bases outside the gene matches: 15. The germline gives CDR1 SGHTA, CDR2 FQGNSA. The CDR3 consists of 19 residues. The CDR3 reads CASRRRPGTSGVGTDTQYF. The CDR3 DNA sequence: TGTGCCAGCAGGCGCCGACCCGGGACTAGCGGGGTAGGGACAGATACGCAGTATTTT.

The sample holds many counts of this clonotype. The CDR3 region is CASRSNRGLGGTDTQYF. CDR3 nucleotide sequence: TGTGCCAGCAGATCAAACAGGGGGCTGGGGGGCACAGATACGCAGTATTTT. This rearrangement joins TRBV7-8 to TRBJ2-3, with 9 bases fitting TRBD1. Germline V lookup: CDR1 SGHVS, CDR2 FQNEAQ. The CDR3 runs to 17 residues. V was pared by 6 bases and J by 1 base, with 11 bases of the junction left unmatched.

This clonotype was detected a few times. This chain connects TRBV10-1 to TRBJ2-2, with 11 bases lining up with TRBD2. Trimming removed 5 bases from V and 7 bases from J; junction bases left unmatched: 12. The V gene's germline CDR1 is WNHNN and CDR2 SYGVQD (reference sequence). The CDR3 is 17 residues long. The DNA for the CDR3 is TGCGCCAGCAGTCTTGACCCACTAGCGGGGGCAGTCGGGGAGCTGTTTTTT. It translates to CASSLDPLAGAVGELFF.

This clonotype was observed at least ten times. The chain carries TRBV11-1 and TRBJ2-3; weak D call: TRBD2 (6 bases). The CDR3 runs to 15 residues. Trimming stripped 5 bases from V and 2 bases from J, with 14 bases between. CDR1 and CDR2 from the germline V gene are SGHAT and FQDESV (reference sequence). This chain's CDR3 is CASSQAGGDTDTQYF. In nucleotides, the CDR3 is TGTGCCAGCAGCCAGGCCGGGGGTGACACAGATACGCAGTATTTT.

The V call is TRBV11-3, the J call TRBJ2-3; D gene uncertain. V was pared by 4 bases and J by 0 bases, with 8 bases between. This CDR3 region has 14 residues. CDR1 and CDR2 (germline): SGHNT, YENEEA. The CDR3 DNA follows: TGTGCCAGCAGCTCCAGATCTAGCACAGATACGCAGTATTTT. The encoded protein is CASSSRSSTDTQYF.

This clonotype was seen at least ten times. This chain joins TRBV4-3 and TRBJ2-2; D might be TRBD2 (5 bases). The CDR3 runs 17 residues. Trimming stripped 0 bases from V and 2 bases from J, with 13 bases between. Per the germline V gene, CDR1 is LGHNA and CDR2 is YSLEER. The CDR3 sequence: CASSQDSFGDNTGELFF. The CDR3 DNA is TGCGCCAGCAGCCAAGATTCCTTCGGGGATAACACCGGGGAGCTGTTTTTT.

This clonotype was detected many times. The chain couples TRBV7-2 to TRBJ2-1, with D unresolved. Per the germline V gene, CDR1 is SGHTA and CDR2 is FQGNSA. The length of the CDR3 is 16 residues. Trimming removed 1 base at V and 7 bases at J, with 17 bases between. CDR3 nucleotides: TGTGCCAGCAGCTTAGGAAGGTTGGAGCCTACTAATGAGCAGTTCTTC. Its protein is CASSLGRLEPTNEQFF.

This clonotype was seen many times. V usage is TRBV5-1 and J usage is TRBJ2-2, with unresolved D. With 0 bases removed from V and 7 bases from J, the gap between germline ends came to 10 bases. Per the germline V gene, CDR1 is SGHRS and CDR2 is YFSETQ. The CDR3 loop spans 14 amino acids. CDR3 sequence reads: CASSLAMGSGELFF. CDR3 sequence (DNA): TGCGCCAGCAGCTTGGCTATGGGCAGCGGGGAGCTGTTTTTT.

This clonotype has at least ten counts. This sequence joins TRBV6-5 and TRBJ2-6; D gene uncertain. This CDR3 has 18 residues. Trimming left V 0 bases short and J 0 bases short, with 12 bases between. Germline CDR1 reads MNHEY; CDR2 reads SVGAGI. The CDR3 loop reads CASSYSLSKISGANVLTF. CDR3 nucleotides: TGTGCCAGCAGTTACTCGCTCAGCAAAATCTCTGGGGCCAACGTCCTGACTTTC.

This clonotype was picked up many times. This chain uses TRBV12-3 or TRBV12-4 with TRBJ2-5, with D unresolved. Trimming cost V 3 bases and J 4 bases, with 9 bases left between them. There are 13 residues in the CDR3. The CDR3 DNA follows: TGTGCCAGCAGTTTGGCAGGTCGAGAGACCCAGTACTTC. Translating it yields CASSLAGRETQYF.

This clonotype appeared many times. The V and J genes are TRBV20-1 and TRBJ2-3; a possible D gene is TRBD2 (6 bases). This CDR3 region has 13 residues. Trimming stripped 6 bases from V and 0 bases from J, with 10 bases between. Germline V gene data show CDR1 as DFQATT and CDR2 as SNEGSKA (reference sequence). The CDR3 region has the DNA TGCAGTGCCCTGGGGGGTAGCACAGATACGCAGTATTTT. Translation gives CSALGGSTDTQYF.

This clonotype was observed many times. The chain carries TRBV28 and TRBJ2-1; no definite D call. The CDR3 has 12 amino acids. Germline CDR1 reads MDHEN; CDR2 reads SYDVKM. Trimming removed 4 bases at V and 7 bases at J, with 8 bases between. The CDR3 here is CASSSQWNEQFF. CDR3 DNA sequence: TGTGCCAGCAGTTCACAATGGAATGAGCAGTTCTTC.

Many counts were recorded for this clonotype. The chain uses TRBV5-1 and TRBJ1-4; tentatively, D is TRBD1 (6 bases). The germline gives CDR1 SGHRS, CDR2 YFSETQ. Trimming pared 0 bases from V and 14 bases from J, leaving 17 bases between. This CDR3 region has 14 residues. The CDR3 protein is CASSLEGGGSNLFF. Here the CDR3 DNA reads TGCGCCAGCAGCTTGGAAGGAGGGGGAAGTAATCTGTTTTTT.

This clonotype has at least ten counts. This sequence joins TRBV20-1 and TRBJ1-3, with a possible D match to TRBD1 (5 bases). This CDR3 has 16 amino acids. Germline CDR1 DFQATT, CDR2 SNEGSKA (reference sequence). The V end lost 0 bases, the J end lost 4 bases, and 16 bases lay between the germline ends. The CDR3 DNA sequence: TGCAGTGCTAGAGATGGGACGCGGCTCGGAGGAAACACCATATATTTT. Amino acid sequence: CSARDGTRLGGNTIYF.

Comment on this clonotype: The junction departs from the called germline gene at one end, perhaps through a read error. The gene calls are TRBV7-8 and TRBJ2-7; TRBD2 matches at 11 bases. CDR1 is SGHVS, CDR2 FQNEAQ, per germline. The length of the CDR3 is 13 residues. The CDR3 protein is CTSTPTSGGEQYF. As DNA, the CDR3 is TGTACCAGCACCCCTACTAGCGGGGGCGAGCAGTACTTC.

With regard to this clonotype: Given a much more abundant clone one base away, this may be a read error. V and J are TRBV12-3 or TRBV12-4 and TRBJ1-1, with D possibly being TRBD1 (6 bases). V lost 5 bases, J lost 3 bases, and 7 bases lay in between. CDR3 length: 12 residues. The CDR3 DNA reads TGTGCCAGCAGTCACAGGGACACTGAAGCTTTCTTT. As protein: CASSHRDTEAFF.

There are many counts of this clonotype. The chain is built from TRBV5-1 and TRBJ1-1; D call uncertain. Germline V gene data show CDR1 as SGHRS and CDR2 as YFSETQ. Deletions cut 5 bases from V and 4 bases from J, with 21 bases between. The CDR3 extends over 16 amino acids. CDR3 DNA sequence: TGCGCCAGCAGAGTCGAAAGGGTGGAAATCAGCACTGAAGCTTTCTTT. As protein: CASRVERVEISTEAFF.

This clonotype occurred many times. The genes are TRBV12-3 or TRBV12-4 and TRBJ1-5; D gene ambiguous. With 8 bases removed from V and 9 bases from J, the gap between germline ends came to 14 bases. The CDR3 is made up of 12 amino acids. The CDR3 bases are TGTGCCAGCGCTAAAGGAGTTCCGCCCCAGCATTTT. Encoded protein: CASAKGVPPQHF.

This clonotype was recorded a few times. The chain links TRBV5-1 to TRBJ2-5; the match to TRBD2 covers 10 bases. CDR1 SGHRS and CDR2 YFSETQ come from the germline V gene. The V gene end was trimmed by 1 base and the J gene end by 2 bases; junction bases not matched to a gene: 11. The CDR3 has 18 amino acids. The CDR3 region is CASSLRSSASGGQETQYF. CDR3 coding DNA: TGCGCCAGCAGCTTGAGGTCGTCGGCTAGCGGGGGACAAGAGACCCAGTACTTC.

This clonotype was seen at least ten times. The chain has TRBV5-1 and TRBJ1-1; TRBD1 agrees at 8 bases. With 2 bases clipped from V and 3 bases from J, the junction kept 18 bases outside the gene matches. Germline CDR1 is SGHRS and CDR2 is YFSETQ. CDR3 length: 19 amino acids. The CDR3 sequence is CASSFSPTIDRGDHTEAFF. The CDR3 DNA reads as TGCGCCAGCAGCTTCTCGCCGACAATAGACAGGGGAGATCACACTGAAGCTTTCTTT.

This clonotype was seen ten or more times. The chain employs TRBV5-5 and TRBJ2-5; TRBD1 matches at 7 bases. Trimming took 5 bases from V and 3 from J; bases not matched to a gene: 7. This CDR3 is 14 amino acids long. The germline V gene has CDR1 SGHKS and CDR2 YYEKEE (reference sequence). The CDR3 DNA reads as TGTGCCAGCAGAATCGGGACAGCCGAAGAGACCCAGTACTTC. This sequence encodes CASRIGTAEETQYF.

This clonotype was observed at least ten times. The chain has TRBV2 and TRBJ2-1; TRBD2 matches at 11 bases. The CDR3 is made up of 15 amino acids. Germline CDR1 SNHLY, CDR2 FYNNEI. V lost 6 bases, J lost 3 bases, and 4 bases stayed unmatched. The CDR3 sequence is CASRAGTSGYNEQFF. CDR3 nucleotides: TGTGCCAGCAGGGCCGGGACTAGCGGCTACAATGAGCAGTTCTTC.

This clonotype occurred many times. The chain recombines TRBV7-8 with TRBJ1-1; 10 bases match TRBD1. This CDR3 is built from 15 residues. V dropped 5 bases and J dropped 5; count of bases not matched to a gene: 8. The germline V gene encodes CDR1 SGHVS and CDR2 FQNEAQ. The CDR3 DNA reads TGTGCCAGCAGCCCTTGGACAGGGGGAGGAACTGAAGCTTTCTTT. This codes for CASSPWTGGGTEAFF.

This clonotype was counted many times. CDR3 coding DNA: TGTGCCAGCAGCGTAGACAGGGGGGAGACCCAGTACTTC. It encodes CASSVDRGETQYF. The chain employs TRBV7-8 and TRBJ2-5, with 9 bases matching TRBD1. This CDR3 comprises 13 residues. Germline V lookup: CDR1 SGHVS, CDR2 FQNEAQ. Trimming took 5 bases from V and 5 from J; bases not matched to a gene: 3. Filled out from reference TRBV7-8 and TRBJ2-5, the complete variable domain reads GAGVSQSPRYKVAKRGQDVALRCDPISGHVSLFWYQQALGQGPEFLTYFQNEAQLDKSGLPSDRFFAERPEGSVSTLKIQRTQQEDSAVYLCASSVDRGETQYFGPGTRLLVL.

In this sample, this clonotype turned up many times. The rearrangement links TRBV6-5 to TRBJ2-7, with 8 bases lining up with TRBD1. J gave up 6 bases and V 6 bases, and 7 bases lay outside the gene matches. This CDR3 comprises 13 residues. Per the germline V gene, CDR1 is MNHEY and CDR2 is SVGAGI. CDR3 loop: CASRRPDRGEQYF. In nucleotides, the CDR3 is TGTGCCAGCAGGCGCCCTGACAGGGGCGAGCAGTACTTC.

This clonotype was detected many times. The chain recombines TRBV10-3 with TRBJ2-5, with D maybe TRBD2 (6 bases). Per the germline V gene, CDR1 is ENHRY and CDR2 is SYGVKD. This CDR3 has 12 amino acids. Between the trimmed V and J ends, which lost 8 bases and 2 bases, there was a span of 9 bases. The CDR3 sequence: CAIGGWQETQYF. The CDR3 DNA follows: TGTGCCATCGGGGGGTGGCAAGAGACCCAGTACTTC.